The T cell receptor beta chain under discussion was sequenced for a study of vaccination effects on CD4 cells after COVID-19. Libraries were prepared by immunoSEQ multiplex PCR; TCRdb keeps only in-frame clonotypes and omits some of them. The sample yields under 30,000 clones, 65% to 75% seen once. In regard to this clone: Antigen specificity is unknown.

Ahead of sequencing, the ViraFEST assay grew antigen-specific CD4+ T cells using viral peptide pools. When more than 9 days of culture had elapsed, CD4+ T cells were isolated. All participants had two doses of either the BNT162b2 or mRNA-1273 vaccine. Cultures used about 2 million PBMC per well, approximately 10 IU/ml IL-2 and roughly 10 ug/ml peptides. V was clipped by 6 bases and J by 4 bases; unmatched bases: 5. This CDR3 is 15 amino acids long. The V gene's germline CDR1 is MNHEY and CDR2 SVGAGI. The chain recombines TRBV6-5 with TRBJ2-1, with 11 bases lining up with TRBD2. This clonotype was sampled from a human donor who received a COVID-19 vaccine. The material was CD4+ T cells from PBMCs cultured with HCoV-OC43 spike peptides, obtained after COVID-19 vaccination. Documented subset: HCoV-OC43 spike overlapping peptide pool stimulation. The CDR3 reads CASRLTSGEYNEQFF. In DNA form, the CDR3 reads TGTGCCAGCAGGCTGACTAGCGGGGAGTACAATGAGCAGTTCTTC.